This record concerns one TCR beta chain sequence. There is no known antigen for this receptor. Per-nucleotide qualities are absent, and no much larger clonotype sits a single base away. The donors were healthy, HIV-negative adults who had no recently reported acute infections or vaccinations. Every donor was a Caucasian adult living in Nashville, Tennessee, USA. CD4+ T cells were enriched by magnetic negative selection; naive cells were then positively selected on CD45RA, and the negative fraction formed the memory subset. After blood collection by leukapheresis, PBMCs were isolated using Ficoll-Histopaque density gradient centrifugation and then cryopreserved in the vapor phase of liquid nitrogen. Purity and quantity of every magnetically sorted T cell population were checked by analytical flow cytometry. Genomic DNA was isolated from every sorted fraction and measured by UV absorbance on a Nanodrop 2000c.

Using the deep immunoSEQ assay, multiplex PCR amplified TCR CDR3 regions from genomic DNA. Extracted genomic DNA from each cell subset was spread evenly across all wells of several immunoSEQ 96-well plates, with each plate serving as a replicate. Each replicate PCR for sorted subsets received about 210 ng genomic DNA, equal to tens of thousands of T cell genomes. The purified libraries were quantified using a Qubit 3.0 fluorometer, sized with a Bioanalyzer 2100, and then quantified again using the KAPA Library Quantification kit. Every immunoSEQ 96-well plate was sequenced on a separate single-read 150-cycle Illumina NextSeq 550 flow cell. Per the source publication's procedure: Because the immunoSEQ output held only junctional sequences and lacked quality scores, the filtering could not match the filtering applied to full-length reads. To assign V/J genes and CDR3, sequences were annotated using PyIR, a Python wrapper for IgBLAST v1.9, with IMGT germline references. Reads with weak V/J assignments (E-value above 1e-6), missing CDR3, stop codons, out-of-frame junctions, or ambiguous translated residues were removed. V3J clonotypes were defined as sequences sharing an identical inferred V gene, J gene, and CDR3 amino acid sequence. Percentage overlap between repertoires was calculated by dividing the number of shared unique clonotypes by the size of the smaller repertoire. Richness of each repertoire was evaluated using RTK rarefaction, the Chao1 estimator, and Recon v2.1 estimates of unobserved clonotypes. Generation probabilities for all TCRbeta clonotypes obtained by the gDNA method from a handful of donors were computed using OLGA. Not all clones reach the TCRdb copy of this immuneACCESS table, which keeps in-frame sequences only. Checked studies attribute under half of the gap to unresolved V genes and leave the rest unexplained. V, J and clone size are those of that table, while D and trimming were read from the DNA. The sample table records roughly 2 million clones; 90% to 95% of these occur just once. Of the sample, roughly 0.13% falls within the top ten clones.

The data derive from a study of shared clonotypes between healthy human individuals (dated by TCRdb to about 2020). Context from the whole study: The cohort included a few men and a couple of women between 18 and 49 years of age. For each donor, CD4 naive and CD4 memory were each run on three plates, CD8 naive on two plates, and CD8 memory on one plate. To estimate repertoire size and how much clonotypes are shared between individuals, the study performed deep sequencing of blood TCR repertoires from about five healthy adults. Libraries were prepared and TCR repertoires were sequenced by different laboratories using diverse techniques, in order to increase sequencing depth and limit assay-specific biases. Leukapheresis yielded between about 0.9 and 10 billion PBMCs per donor. Overall study results and their limits: The genetic and exposure-history diversity represented was limited by the small number of donors. Compared with non-shared clonotypes, the clonotypes found in all four sorted-subset donors had higher generation probabilities. Sampling was restricted to blood, and TCR repertoires in tissues likely differ from the TCR repertoires found in blood. Sharing across several donors was observed for around 5% of naive CD4, over 3% of naive CD8, about 2.3% of memory CD4, and around 0.44% of memory CD8 clonotypes. Pairwise subsampling led to the expectation that sequencing depth would affect the degree of clonotype sharing among donors. Estimated clonotype richness was generally larger for naive than for memory subsets. Incomplete sequencing was indicated by rarefaction of sorted-subset datasets, despite the large sequencing depth.

The germline V gene sets CDR1 to SNHLY and CDR2 to FYNNEI. The CDR3 covers 16 residues, taking in both the cysteine and the phenylalanine. Only the CDR3 part of the read is kept: 48 bases, read in frame from the first base. Ends trimmed: V by 2 bases, J by 4 bases; bases unmatched to a gene: 8. The rearrangement joined TRBV2 to TRBJ2-1, with 7 junctional bases fitting TRBD2. The sample comprised naive CD4+ T cells sorted from blood. The cell subset or site label, read with the paper, signifies: CD45RA+ positively selected. The TCR originated in a man younger than 30 in good health. The sequenced DNA: TGTGCCAGCAGTGAATTAAGGGACTACCGATACAATGAGCAGTTCTTC. This encodes CASSELRDYRYNEQFF.